The TCR beta chain described here comes from a study of radiation and T cells in renal cell carcinoma (dated by TCRdb to 2018 to 2020). Context from the whole study: TCR beta sequencing covered over 50 samples in total, comprising roughly 26 tumors and roughly 27 peripheral blood samples. Across all 50 or so samples, under 4,500,000 unique CDR3 nucleotide sequences, encoding 2,658,974 unique CDR3 amino acid sequences, were identified. Overall study outcomes, separate from this receptor: With a single-armed trial design, the study had no way to address how radiation dose or scheduling affects the TCR repertoire. A greater number of dominant CDR3 motifs was detected in irradiated tumors than in control tumors, and a larger share of the repertoire was occupied by these motifs in irradiated tumors than in control tumors. Compared with controls, irradiated tumors had higher TCR clonality, as the top 100 clonotypes made up an average of around 50% of the repertoire, versus roughly 45% in nephrectomy-only tumors. Because pretreatment tumor biopsies were not available, the study could not determine whether clonotypes were already present within the tumor at baseline. Because only small tumor regions of approximately 1 g were available, intratumoral heterogeneity was not captured. In blood, the top tumor clonotypes increased between baseline and 2 weeks post-radiation and then shrank by 4 weeks, which suggests that tumor-resident clones expanded only transiently.

The immunoSEQ kit was used, according to the manufacturer's recommendations, to generate TCR beta libraries from genomic DNA. To prepare libraries, a first multiplex PCR with proprietary primers was run, followed by a second PCR that added unique barcodes, and a bead cleanup was done after each round. Each sample batch included a kit-provided positive control reaction and a negative control reaction. The final libraries were assessed on an Agilent 4200 TapeStation D1000 ScreenTape, pooled by volume, and quantified by qPCR. An Illumina NextSeq500 fitted with a MidOutput 150-cycle cartridge performed the sequencing, running 156 Read1 cycles and 15 Index1 cycles with the kit's custom primers. The pooled library was loaded at approximately 0.95 pM with an approximately 20% PhiX control spike-in. On the study's bioinformatics: Vendor-processed data were analyzed in R, with a clonotype defined as all T cells sharing the same CDR3 nucleotide sequence. For clone abundance analyses, frequencies were normalized to the 10,000 most abundant clones in each sample. Public T cell clones, averaging fewer than five per sample, were removed before analysis. Dominant motif analysis used ImmunoMap with the PAM10 matrix, gap penalty 30 and homology threshold 0.3; motifs with cumulative frequency at least 0.01 counted as dominant. A difference in abundance of at least 32-fold between compartments was used to define tumor-enriched and baseline blood-enriched clonotypes. The Baroni-Urbani and Buser coefficient was used to measure tumor-blood repertoire similarity, and groups were compared with two-tailed Wilcoxon tests in R. Held by TCRdb, this immuneACCESS table contains in-frame sequences only and omits some clones. Under half of the omission traces to an unresolved V gene where checked; the cause of the rest is unknown. The DNA was the basis for D and trimming; V, J and clone size are from that table. This sample lists 18,000 or so clones; 55% were detected once. The ten largest clones take up about 10% of the sample.

Reading the germline V gene gives CDR1 MDHEN and CDR2 SYDVKM. V is trimmed back by 5 bases and J by 4 bases, and the junction contains 8 bases that no gene match accounts for. Counted from cysteine to phenylalanine, this CDR3 has 15 amino acids. The read is trimmed to its CDR3 DNA, 45 bases read in frame from base 1. This clone is described as medium-sized (0.01 to 0.1%). What this receptor recognizes is not known. Nothing much larger sits one base from this clone, and base qualities are not available. This sample includes further DNA sequences coding for the same CDR3. Explained via the paper, the time point label denotes: tumor resected at nephrectomy. The treatment or condition label here, explained by the study, means: 15 Gy SBRT to primary tumor, nephrectomy 4 weeks later. Samples came from a clinical trial, in which primary renal cell carcinomas received 15 Gy stereotactic body radiation therapy followed by nephrectomy 4 weeks later. All patients had renal cell carcinoma with clear cell pathology. The tumors were dissociated mechanically, digested with collagenase/hyaluronidase at 37 degrees C, processed in gentleMACS C tubes, and kept in liquid nitrogen. Genomic DNA for TCR sequencing was prepared using the QIAamp DNA Blood Mini Kit (Qiagen). The analyses included just those samples that passed every quality control check.

The rearrangement joined TRBV28 to TRBJ2-7; 10 junctional bases match TRBD2. This sequence originates from a man over 45 with renal cell carcinoma. Sequenced material: tumor tissue, taken from a patient whose treatment included radiotherapy and nephrectomy. The CDR3 reads CASSLVAGGRYEQYF. The base sequence is TGTGCCAGCAGTCTGGTAGCGGGAGGACGATACGAGCAGTACTTC.